The 10 T cell receptor beta chains below all came from one sample that was sequenced in a study of blood T cell repertoires in COVID-19. Generated by immunoSEQ multiplex PCR, the TCRdb table keeps only in-frame clones and is missing some. Among 63,000 or so clones, 82% were seen once, and the ten largest hold 15% to 20%. Specimen: peripheral blood. The origin of the receptors is a man aged 80 or over with active COVID-19.

V gene TRBV12-3 or TRBV12-4 combines with J gene TRBJ2-7, with 7 bases identical to TRBD2. V was clipped by 6 bases and J by 5 bases; unmatched bases: 4. This CDR3 spans 12 amino acids. The CDR3 loop is CASRGGDDEQYF. For the CDR3, the DNA is TGTGCCAGCAGGGGGGGGGACGACGAGCAGTACTTC.

This clone has just one count. The gene calls are TRBV27 and TRBJ2-2, with 10 bases aligning to TRBD2. This CDR3 spans 15 amino acids. Trimming removed 4 bases from V and 3 bases from J; junction bases left unmatched: 2. CDR1 is MNHEY, CDR2 SMNVEV, per germline (reference sequence). The CDR3 loop reads CASSSSGSYTGELFF. In nucleotides, the CDR3 is TGTGCCAGCAGTTCTAGCGGGAGCTACACCGGGGAGCTGTTTTTT.

This chain connects TRBV7-9 to TRBJ2-3, with TRBD1 matching over 8 bases. V shed 2 bases, J shed 4 bases, and the junction held 11 bases outside the gene matches. The CDR3 is 17 amino acids. Looked up from germline, CDR1 is SEHNR and CDR2 is FQNEAQ (reference sequence). The CDR3 protein is CASSLYGRTGSADTQYF. The DNA of the CDR3 is TGTGCCAGCAGCTTATATGGGAGGACAGGGTCTGCAGATACGCAGTATTTT.

This clone was found once. V usage is TRBV5-1 and J usage is TRBJ1-3; D gene ambiguous. This CDR3 spans 14 amino acids. V lost 7 bases and J 0 bases, leaving 11 bases between the germline ends. Germline V gene data show CDR1 as SGHRS and CDR2 as YFSETQ. The CDR3 is CASRQQSSGNTIYF. The DNA for the CDR3 is TGCGCCAGCCGTCAACAGAGCTCTGGAAACACCATATATTTT.

The chain carries TRBV11-2 and TRBJ1-6; a possible D gene is TRBD1 (5 bases). V lost 1 base and J 7 bases, leaving 11 bases between the germline ends. The V gene's germline CDR1 is SGHAT and CDR2 FQNNGV. The CDR3 covers 15 residues. CDR3 nucleotides: TGTGCCAGCAGCTTAGCCTTGACAGACAATTCACCCCTCCACTTT. This sequence encodes CASSLALTDNSPLHF.

J is TRBJ1-5 and V is TRBV27, with TRBD1 matching 8 bases. The junction had 8 bases not matched to a gene; V was cut back by 5 bases and J by 5 bases. The germline V gene has CDR1 MNHEY and CDR2 SMNVEV (reference sequence). The CDR3 consists of 15 residues. The CDR3 region has the DNA TGTGCCAGCAGTCCACGACAGGGGAGGGATCAGCCCCAGCATTTT. This translates into CASSPRQGRDQPQHF.

The chain combines TRBV27 with TRBJ1-2, with a possible D match to TRBD1 (6 bases). The CDR3 extends over 13 amino acids. The V end lost 5 bases, the J end lost 4 bases, and 11 bases lay between the germline ends. CDR1 is MNHEY, CDR2 SMNVEV, per germline (reference sequence). The CDR3 bases are TGTGCCAGCAGTCCCACAGGGCCCTATGGCTACACCTTC. It codes for CASSPTGPYGYTF.

This sequence joins TRBV19 and TRBJ2-1; maybe TRBD1 (6 bases). CDR1 is LNHDA and CDR2 is SQIVND in the germline V gene (reference sequence). This CDR3 spans 15 amino acids. V shed 0 bases and J shed 5 bases, with 11 bases lying between them. DNA of the CDR3: TGTGCCAGTAGTATAGACAGGGGTTTTAACAATGAGCAGTTCTTC. As protein: CASSIDRGFNNEQFF.

Only one count was recorded for this clone. The chain is built from TRBV19 and TRBJ2-2, with 12 nucleotides matching TRBD2. The CDR3 spans 16 residues. V lost 4 bases to trimming and J lost 7 bases; unmatched junction nucleotides: 7. Germline V CDR1 and CDR2: LNHDA, SQIVND (reference sequence). CDR3 residues: CASSTRTSGVFGELFF. CDR3 coding DNA: TGTGCCAGTAGTACCCGGACTAGCGGGGTCTTCGGGGAGCTGTTTTTT.

V usage is TRBV5-1 and J usage is TRBJ2-1; the D gene is possibly TRBD2 (5 bases). The length of the CDR3 is 15 residues. Germline CDR1 SGHRS, CDR2 YFSETQ. The ends were cut back, 0 bases at V and 0 bases at J, with 7 bases in the middle. CDR3 sequence: CASSLVGDSYNEQFF. The CDR3 DNA reads as TGCGCCAGCAGCTTGGTCGGGGACTCCTACAATGAGCAGTTCTTC.